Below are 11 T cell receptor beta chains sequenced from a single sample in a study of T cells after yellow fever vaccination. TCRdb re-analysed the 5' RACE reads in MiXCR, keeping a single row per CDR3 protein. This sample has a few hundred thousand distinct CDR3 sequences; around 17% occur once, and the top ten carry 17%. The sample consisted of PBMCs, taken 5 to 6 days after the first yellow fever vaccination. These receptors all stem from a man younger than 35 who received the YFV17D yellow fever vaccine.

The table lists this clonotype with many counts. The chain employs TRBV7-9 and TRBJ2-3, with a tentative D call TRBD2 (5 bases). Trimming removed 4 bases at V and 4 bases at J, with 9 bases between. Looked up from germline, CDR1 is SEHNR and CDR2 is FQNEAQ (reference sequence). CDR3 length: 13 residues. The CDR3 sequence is CASSYRGADTQYF. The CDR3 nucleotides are TGTGCCAGCAGCTACCGGGGTGCAGATACGCAGTATTTT.

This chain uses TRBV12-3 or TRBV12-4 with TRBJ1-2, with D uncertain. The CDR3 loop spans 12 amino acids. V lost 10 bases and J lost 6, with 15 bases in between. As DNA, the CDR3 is TGTGCCACCCGACTGGGTCAAAATGGCTACACCTTC. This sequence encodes CATRLGQNGYTF.

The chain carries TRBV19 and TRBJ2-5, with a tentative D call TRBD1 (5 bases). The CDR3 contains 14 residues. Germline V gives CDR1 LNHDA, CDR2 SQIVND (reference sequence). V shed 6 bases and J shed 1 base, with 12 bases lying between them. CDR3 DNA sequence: TGTGCCAGTAGCCGCGACAGAACCCAAGAGACCCAGTACTTC. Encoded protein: CASSRDRTQETQYF.

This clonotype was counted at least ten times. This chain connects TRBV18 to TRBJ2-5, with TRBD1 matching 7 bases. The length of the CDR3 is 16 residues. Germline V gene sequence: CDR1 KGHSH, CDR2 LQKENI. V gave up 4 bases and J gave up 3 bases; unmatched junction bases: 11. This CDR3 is CASSRALGTVEETQYF. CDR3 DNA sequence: TGTGCCAGCTCACGTGCACTCGGGACAGTCGAAGAGACCCAGTACTTC.

Written as DNA, the CDR3 is TGTGCCAGCAGCTTAGCAAGGGGGTTTTACAATGAGCAGTTCTTC. Residues: CASSLARGFYNEQFF. The V and J genes are TRBV7-6 and TRBJ2-1; D is possibly TRBD1 (6 bases). Trimming shortened V by 0 bases and J by 4 bases, and 10 bases separated the two germline ends. The germline CDR1 and CDR2 sequences are SGHVS and FNYEAQ. The CDR3 spans 15 residues.

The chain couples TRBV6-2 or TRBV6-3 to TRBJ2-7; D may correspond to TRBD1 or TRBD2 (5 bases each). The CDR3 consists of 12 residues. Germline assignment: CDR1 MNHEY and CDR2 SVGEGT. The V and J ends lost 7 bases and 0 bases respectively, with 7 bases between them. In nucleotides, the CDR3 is TGTGCCAGCAAAGGGACCTCCTACGAGCAGTACGTC. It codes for CASKGTSYEQYV.

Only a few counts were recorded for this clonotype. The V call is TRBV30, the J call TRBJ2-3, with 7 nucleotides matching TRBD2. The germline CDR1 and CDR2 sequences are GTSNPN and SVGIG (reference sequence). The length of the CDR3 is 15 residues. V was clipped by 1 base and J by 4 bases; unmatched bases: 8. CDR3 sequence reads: CAWSEETSSPDTQYF. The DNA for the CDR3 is TGTGCCTGGAGTGAAGAGACTAGCTCCCCAGATACGCAGTATTTT.

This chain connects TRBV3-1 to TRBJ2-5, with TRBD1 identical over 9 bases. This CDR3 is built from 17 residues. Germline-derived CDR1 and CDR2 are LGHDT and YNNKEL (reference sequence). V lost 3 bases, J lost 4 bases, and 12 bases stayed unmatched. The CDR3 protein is CASSQEQGARSRETQYF. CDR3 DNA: TGTGCCAGCAGCCAGGAACAGGGGGCGCGTAGTAGAGAGACCCAGTACTTC.

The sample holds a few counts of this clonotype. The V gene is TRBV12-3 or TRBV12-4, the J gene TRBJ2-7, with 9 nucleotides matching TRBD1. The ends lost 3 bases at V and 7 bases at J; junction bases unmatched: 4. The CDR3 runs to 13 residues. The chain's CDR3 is CASSLADRGEQYV. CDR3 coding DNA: TGTGCCAGCAGTTTGGCCGACAGGGGGGAGCAGTACGTC.

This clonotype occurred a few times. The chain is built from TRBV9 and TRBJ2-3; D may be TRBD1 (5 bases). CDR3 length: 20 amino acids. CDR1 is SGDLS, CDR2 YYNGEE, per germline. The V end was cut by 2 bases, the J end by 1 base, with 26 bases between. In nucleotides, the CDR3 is TGTGCCAGCAGCGTCCCCATCGCCCCGCAGGGTCTACGTGGCACAGATACGCAGTATTTT. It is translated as CASSVPIAPQGLRGTDTQYF. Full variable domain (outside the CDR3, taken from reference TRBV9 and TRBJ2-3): DSGVTQTPKHLITATGQRVTLRCSPRSGDLSVYWYQQSLDQGLQFLIQYYNGEERAKGNILERFSAQQFPDLHSELNLSSLELGDSALYFCASSVPIAPQGLRGTDTQYFGPGTRLTVL.

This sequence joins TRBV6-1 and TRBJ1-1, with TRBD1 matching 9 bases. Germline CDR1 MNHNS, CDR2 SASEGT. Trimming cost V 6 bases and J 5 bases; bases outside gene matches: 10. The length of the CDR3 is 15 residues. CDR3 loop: CASSPRTGEGTEAFF. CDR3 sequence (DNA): TGTGCCAGCAGCCCGCGGACAGGGGAGGGGACTGAAGCTTTCTTT.